A selection of T cell receptor beta chains follows, all from one sample in a study of cytomegalovirus exposure and HLA in healthy donors. Repertoires were generated with immunoSEQ multiplex PCR, while TCRdb's copy carries only in-frame clones and drops some. The sample holds about 140,000 clones, 60% to 85% seen once. Specimen: PBMCs. The receptors originated from a man in his late teens or twenties in good health and CMV-seronegative. Each CDR3 is given with its conserved first and last residue. The D gene is left open where the match is weak. Clone size is shown for a subset of rows, as once, few, many or a class of expanded clone.

clone size: .; V gene: TRBV7-9; J gene: TRBJ1-2; D gene: .; CDR3 protein: CASSLEGWFNYGYTF; CDR3 DNA: TGTGCCAGCAGCTTAGAGGGGTGGTTTAACTATGGCTACACCTTC
clone size: .; V gene: TRBV9; J gene: TRBJ1-1; D gene: .; CDR3 protein: CASSATGITEAFF; CDR3 DNA: TGTGCCAGCAGCGCAACAGGGATAACTGAAGCTTTCTTT
clone size: .; V gene: TRBV7-9; J gene: TRBJ2-3; D gene: .; CDR3 protein: CASSLRAGGDTQYF; CDR3 DNA: TGTGCCAGCAGCTTGCGGGCTGGGGGCGATACGCAGTATTTT
clone size: once; V gene: TRBV28; J gene: TRBJ2-5; D gene: .; CDR3 protein: CASSSPAGETQYF; CDR3 DNA: TGTGCCAGCAGTTCACCAGCAGGAGAGACCCAGTACTTC
clone size: .; V gene: TRBV4-2; J gene: TRBJ2-5; D gene: .; CDR3 protein: CASSQEALNRAGETQYF; CDR3 DNA: TGTGCCAGCAGCCAAGAAGCTTTAAACCGAGCGGGAGAGACCCAGTACTTC
clone size: .; V gene: TRBV6-5; J gene: TRBJ2-7; D gene: .; CDR3 protein: CASSYSWTGTYEQYF; CDR3 DNA: TGTGCCAGCAGTTACTCGTGGACGGGGACCTACGAGCAGTACTTC
clone size: once; V gene: TRBV5-1; J gene: TRBJ1-5; D gene: .; CDR3 protein: CASSEDVASNQPQHF; CDR3 DNA: TGCGCCAGCAGCGAGGACGTAGCGAGCAATCAGCCCCAGCATTTT
clone size: .; V gene: TRBV5-1; J gene: TRBJ1-3; D gene: TRBD1; CDR3 protein: CASSALTGSGNTIYF; CDR3 DNA: TGCGCCAGCAGCGCGCTGACAGGGTCTGGAAACACCATATATTTT
clone size: .; V gene: TRBV2; J gene: TRBJ2-2; D gene: TRBD1; CDR3 protein: CASWWDRATGELFF; CDR3 DNA: TGTGCCAGCTGGTGGGACAGGGCGACCGGGGAGCTGTTTTTT
clone size: once; V gene: TRBV9; J gene: TRBJ1-1; D gene: .; CDR3 protein: CASSVAHGRGGLRNTEAFF; CDR3 DNA: TGTGCCAGCAGCGTAGCCCATGGCAGGGGTGGACTGAGGAACACTGAAGCTTTCTTT
clone size: .; V gene: TRBV10-2; J gene: TRBJ1-1; D gene: TRBD1; CDR3 protein: CASSATGVNTEAFF; CDR3 DNA: TGCGCCAGCAGTGCGACAGGGGTGAACACTGAAGCTTTCTTT
clone size: .; V gene: TRBV5-1; J gene: TRBJ2-7; D gene: .; CDR3 protein: CASSRGGERPPQGQYF; CDR3 DNA: TGCGCCAGCAGCCGAGGAGGGGAAAGACCTCCTCAGGGGCAGTACTTC
clone size: .; V gene: TRBV6-4; J gene: TRBJ2-6; D gene: TRBD1; CDR3 protein: CATPYRGLTGANVLTF; CDR3 DNA: TGTGCCACCCCGTACAGGGGGTTGACTGGGGCCAACGTCCTGACTTTC
clone size: once; V gene: TRBV14; J gene: TRBJ2-5; D gene: TRBD1; CDR3 protein: CASSPRQGRGTQYF; CDR3 DNA: TGTGCCAGCAGCCCACGACAGGGACGTGGGACCCAGTACTTC
clone size: .; V gene: TRBV7-6; J gene: TRBJ2-1; D gene: .; CDR3 protein: CASSVSGVYNEQFF; CDR3 DNA: TGTGCCAGCAGCGTATCGGGAGTCTACAATGAGCAGTTCTTC
clone size: .; V gene: TRBV6-5; J gene: TRBJ1-1; D gene: TRBD1; CDR3 protein: CASSYSGQKFTEAFF; CDR3 DNA: TGTGCCAGCAGTTACTCGGGACAGAAATTCACTGAAGCTTTCTTT
clone size: .; V gene: TRBV4-1; J gene: TRBJ1-2; D gene: TRBD1; CDR3 protein: CASSPLGQGDGYTF; CDR3 DNA: TGCGCCAGCAGCCCCCTGGGACAGGGGGATGGCTACACCTTC
clone size: .; V gene: TRBV15; J gene: TRBJ2-1; D gene: TRBD1; CDR3 protein: CATSRGRGGQGSYNEQFF; CDR3 DNA: TGTGCCACCAGCAGAGGTCGGGGGGGACAGGGGTCCTACAATGAGCAGTTCTTC
clone size: .; V gene: TRBV10-3; J gene: TRBJ1-1; D gene: TRBD1; CDR3 protein: CAIRAGTGGTEAFF; CDR3 DNA: TGTGCCATCAGGGCGGGGACAGGGGGCACTGAAGCTTTCTTT
clone size: once; V gene: TRBV7-3; J gene: TRBJ2-3; D gene: .; CDR3 protein: CASSLYGSGTSTDTQYF; CDR3 DNA: TGTGCCAGCAGCTTATACGGTAGCGGTACTAGCACAGATACGCAGTATTTT
clone size: .; V gene: TRBV5-1; J gene: TRBJ2-7; D gene: .; CDR3 protein: CASSPLTTYEQYF; CDR3 DNA: TGCGCCAGCAGCCCGTTAACAACCTACGAGCAGTACTTC